Each of the 23 T cell receptor beta chains below was sequenced from the same sample in a study of cytomegalovirus exposure and HLA in healthy donors. The PCR used 60 Vbeta and 13 Jbeta primers. Generated by immunoSEQ multiplex PCR, the TCRdb table keeps only in-frame clones and is missing some. Of approximately 240,000 clones listed, around nine tenths are singletons. The sequenced material came from PBMCs. These receptors originate from a woman younger than 35 in good health and CMV-seronegative.

This clone has only one observation. The V call is TRBV6-1, the J call TRBJ2-2; D unclear. V dropped 6 bases and J dropped 2 bases, with 7 bases sitting between them. From germline, CDR1 is MNHNS and CDR2 SASEGT. This CDR3 is 13 amino acids long. The CDR3 is CASSPLNTGELFF. CDR3 nucleotides: TGTGCCAGCAGCCCACTTAACACCGGGGAGCTGTTTTTT.

This chain uses TRBV5-1 with TRBJ1-6, with D possibly being TRBD1 (5 bases). The CDR3 has 15 amino acids. V gave up 0 bases and J gave up 9 bases, with 13 bases separating them. Germline CDR1 reads SGHRS; CDR2 reads YFSETQ. CDR3 in DNA: TGCGCCAGCAGCTTGGTACAGGCGACGTTTTCACCCCTCCACTTT. It is translated as CASSLVQATFSPLHF.

The rearrangement joins TRBV7-2 to TRBJ2-7; 8 bases are shared with TRBD2. From germline, CDR1 is SGHTA and CDR2 FQGNSA. CDR3 length equals 15 residues. With 5 bases clipped from V and 5 bases from J, the junction kept 11 bases outside the gene matches. This CDR3 reads CASSRRREASHEQYF. CDR3 nucleotide sequence: TGTGCCAGCAGCCGGCGGCGGGAGGCTTCCCACGAGCAGTACTTC.

The chain links TRBV4-3 to TRBJ2-5; TRBD1 agrees at 7 bases. The end of the DNA is better explained by TRBJ2-7, so the J call may be wrong. The CDR3 extends over 14 amino acids. Germline CDR1 and CDR2: LGHNA and YSLEER. The CDR3 reads CASSQDWAGGEQYF. CDR3 in DNA: TGCGCCAGCAGCCAAGATTGGGCAGGGGGCGAGCAGTACTTC.

This clone was counted a single time. J is TRBJ2-7 and V is TRBV15; 9 bases fit TRBD1. The J segment lost 1 base and the V segment lost 1 base, leaving 5 bases of the junction unmatched. Germline-derived CDR1 and CDR2 are LNHNV and YYDKDF (reference sequence). The CDR3 has 16 residues. CDR3 nucleotides: TGTGCCACCAGCAGAGGGAAGGGACAGGGATCCTACGAGCAGTACTTC. As protein: CATSRGKGQGSYEQYF.

The chain employs TRBV21-1 and TRBJ2-3; TRBD2 is taken as the D call from the table, unchecked against the DNA. TRBV21-1 is termed a pseudogene. The CDR3 contains 16 residues. The CDR3 protein is CASSKARACYTDTQYF. Written as DNA, the CDR3 is TGTGCCAGCAGCAAAGCGCGGGCTTGCTACACAGATACGCAGTATTTT.

This clone has just one count. The V and J genes are TRBV5-1 and TRBJ1-6; possible D gene TRBD1, 6 bases. Germline V CDR1 and CDR2: SGHRS, YFSETQ. The CDR3 spans 14 residues. Trimming left V 2 bases short and J 6 bases short, with 9 bases between. Here the CDR3 reads CASSFDRINSPLHF. In nucleotides, the CDR3 is TGCGCCAGCAGCTTCGACAGGATTAATTCACCCCTCCACTTT.

The V and J genes are TRBV7-2 and TRBJ1-6, with a possible D match to TRBD1 (6 bases). The CDR3 has 16 amino acids. Trimming cost V 0 bases and J 6 bases, with 12 bases left between them. Germline lookup yields CDR1 SGHTA and CDR2 FQGNSA. The CDR3 bases are TGTGCCAGCAGCTTAGCGCGACACAGGGCTAATTCACCCCTCCACTTT. It yields the protein CASSLARHRANSPLHF.

This clone was seen more than once but under ten times. The V and J genes are TRBV6-6 and TRBJ1-6, with 9 bases aligning to TRBD1. The CDR3 is 15 amino acids. V gave up 0 bases and J gave up 10 bases; unmatched junction bases: 4. Per the germline V gene, CDR1 is MNHNY and CDR2 is SVGAGI (reference sequence). The CDR3 DNA reads TGTGCCAGCAGTTACTCGAACAGGGGGCACTCACCCCTCCACTTT. It specifies CASSYSNRGHSPLHF.

This rearrangement joins TRBV7-2 to TRBJ2-3, with 13 positions matching TRBD2. Germline CDR1 SGHTA, CDR2 FQGNSA. J was trimmed by 3 bases and V by 2 bases; bases with no gene match: 5. The length of the CDR3 is 17 residues. CDR3 loop: CASSLQLAGGPTDTQYF. In DNA form, the CDR3 reads TGTGCCAGCAGCTTACAACTAGCGGGGGGGCCTACAGATACGCAGTATTTT.

This clone showed up just once. The CDR3 nucleotides read TGCGCCAGCAGCCTAATGACAGGGTTCCGCTCTGGGGCCAACGTCCTGACTTTC. It specifies CASSLMTGFRSGANVLTF. J is TRBJ2-6 and V is TRBV5-1; 7 bases line up with TRBD1. CDR1 and CDR2 from the germline V gene are SGHRS and YFSETQ. The junction had 10 bases not matched to a gene; V was cut back by 4 bases and J by 0 bases. The CDR3 is 18 amino acids.

This chain joins TRBV7-9 and TRBJ1-2, with D unclear. The CDR3 sequence is 12 residues long. V gave up 1 base and J gave up 7 bases, with 7 bases separating them. The V gene's germline CDR1 is SEHNR and CDR2 FQNEAQ (reference sequence). CDR3 loop: CASSLGTGGYTF. The CDR3 coding sequence is TGTGCCAGCAGCTTAGGAACCGGTGGCTACACCTTC.

The J gene is TRBJ1-4, the V gene TRBV11-2; D uncertain. The CDR3 runs to 14 residues. Germline CDR1 is SGHAT and CDR2 is FQNNGV. With 4 bases removed from V and 5 bases from J, the gap between germline ends came to 11 bases. The chain's CDR3 is CASSSHTENEKLFF. CDR3 bases: TGTGCCAGCAGCTCGCACACCGAAAATGAAAAACTGTTTTTT.

The chain joins TRBV5-6 to TRBJ2-2; D might be TRBD1 (5 bases). The CDR3 contains 15 residues. The V gene lost 1 base and the J gene lost 4 bases, with 11 bases spanning the gap. In germline, CDR1 is SGHDT, CDR2 YYEEEE. CDR3 sequence reads: CASSLPDMTTGELFF. The CDR3 nucleotides are TGTGCCAGCAGCTTGCCGGACATGACCACCGGGGAGCTGTTTTTT.

The rearrangement links TRBV30 to TRBJ2-7; unclear D gene. With 0 bases removed from V and 6 bases from J, the gap between germline ends came to 12 bases. The CDR3 loop spans 13 amino acids. Germline V lookup: CDR1 GTSNPN, CDR2 SVGIG (reference sequence). CDR3 sequence reads: CAWSVGSPSEQYF. The CDR3 bases are TGTGCCTGGAGTGTGGGCTCGCCCTCCGAGCAGTACTTC.

As to this clone: The sample carries other DNA sequences with the same CDR3. The chain has TRBV27 and TRBJ2-7; 9 nucleotides agree with TRBD1. Unmatched junction bases numbered 0, after V lost 3 bases and J lost 3 bases. The CDR3 spans 13 residues. Germline CDR1 and CDR2: MNHEY and SMNVEV (reference sequence). The CDR3 reads CASSLDRGYEQYF. As DNA, the CDR3 is TGTGCCAGCAGTTTGGACAGGGGCTACGAGCAGTACTTC.

The J gene is TRBJ1-5, the V gene TRBV7-9, with TRBD1 identical over 10 bases. The junction had 11 bases not matched to a gene; V was cut back by 4 bases and J by 5 bases. The CDR3 extends over 17 amino acids. The germline CDR1 and CDR2 sequences are SEHNR and FQNEAQ (reference sequence). As DNA, the CDR3 is TGTGCCAGCAGCTCAACCCGGGGACAGGGGAATTATCAGCCCCAGCATTTT. Its protein product is CASSSTRGQGNYQPQHF.

This rearrangement joins TRBV14 to TRBJ2-5; 12 bases fit TRBD2. With V trimmed by 0 bases and J by 9 bases, 8 bases remained unmatched. The CDR3 extends over 16 amino acids. Germline CDR1 reads SGHDN; CDR2 reads FVKESK. The chain's CDR3 is CASSQDRLAGERAQYF. CDR3 sequence (DNA): TGTGCCAGCAGCCAAGATCGACTAGCGGGAGAAAGGGCCCAGTACTTC. Based on the CDR3 plus reference TRBV14 and TRBJ2-5, the full variable domain is EAGVTQFPSHSVIEKGQTVTLRCDPISGHDNLYWYRRVMGKEIKFLLHFVKESKQDESGMPNNRFLAERTGGTYSTLKVQPAELEDSGVYFCASSQDRLAGERAQYFGPGTRLLVL.

V gene TRBV7-6 combines with J gene TRBJ1-1; 8 nucleotides align to TRBD1. The length of the CDR3 is 17 residues. Per the germline V gene, CDR1 is SGHVS and CDR2 is FNYEAQ. V dropped 0 bases and J dropped 5; count of bases not matched to a gene: 11. CDR3 amino acids: CASSLASLDRGATEAFF. CDR3 sequence (DNA): TGTGCCAGCAGCTTAGCCTCCTTAGACAGGGGTGCTACTGAAGCTTTCTTT.

The rearrangement joins TRBV7-2 to TRBJ1-4, with 7 nucleotides matching TRBD1. Unmatched junction bases numbered 9, after V lost 4 bases and J lost 4 bases. Germline CDR1 is SGHTA and CDR2 is FQGNSA. The length of the CDR3 is 16 residues. CDR3 protein: CASSSRQGGLNEKLFF. In DNA form, the CDR3 reads TGTGCCAGCAGCTCGCGCCAGGGGGGCCTTAATGAAAAACTGTTTTTT.

This clone occurred a few times. The chain employs TRBV5-4 and TRBJ2-3; D is possibly TRBD1 (5 bases). CDR1 and CDR2 (germline): SGHNT, YYREEE (reference sequence). The CDR3 is 15 amino acids. V shed 1 base and J shed 2 bases, with 11 bases lying between them. DNA of the CDR3: TGTGCCAGCAGCTTGAGGCAGGGATACACAGATACGCAGTATTTT. It yields the protein CASSLRQGYTDTQYF.

V and J are TRBV4-3 and TRBJ1-2; 7 bases are shared with TRBD1. V dropped 2 bases and J dropped 4; count of bases not matched to a gene: 7. CDR1 LGHNA and CDR2 YSLEER come from the germline V gene. This CDR3 region has 15 residues. CDR3 in DNA: TGCGCCAGCAGCCAACCCGGGACAGCTACCTATGGCTACACCTTC. Translation: CASSQPGTATYGYTF.

The gene calls are TRBV5-6 and TRBJ2-7, with D perhaps matching TRBD1 (6 bases). The CDR3 runs to 17 residues. V gave up 4 bases and J gave up 0 bases, with 20 bases separating them. Germline CDR1 SGHDT, CDR2 YYEEEE. The CDR3 nucleotides are TGTGCCAGCAGCCCCATGATAAAGTACAGGGACTCCTACGAGCAGTACTTC. Translation gives CASSPMIKYRDSYEQYF. Supplemented by reference TRBV5-6 and TRBJ2-7, the full variable domain reads DAGVTQSPTHLIKTRGQQVTLRCSPKSGHDTVSWYQQALGQGPQFIFQYYEEEERQRGNFPDRFSGHQFPNYSSELNVNALLLGDSALYLCASSPMIKYRDSYEQYFGPGTRLTVT.